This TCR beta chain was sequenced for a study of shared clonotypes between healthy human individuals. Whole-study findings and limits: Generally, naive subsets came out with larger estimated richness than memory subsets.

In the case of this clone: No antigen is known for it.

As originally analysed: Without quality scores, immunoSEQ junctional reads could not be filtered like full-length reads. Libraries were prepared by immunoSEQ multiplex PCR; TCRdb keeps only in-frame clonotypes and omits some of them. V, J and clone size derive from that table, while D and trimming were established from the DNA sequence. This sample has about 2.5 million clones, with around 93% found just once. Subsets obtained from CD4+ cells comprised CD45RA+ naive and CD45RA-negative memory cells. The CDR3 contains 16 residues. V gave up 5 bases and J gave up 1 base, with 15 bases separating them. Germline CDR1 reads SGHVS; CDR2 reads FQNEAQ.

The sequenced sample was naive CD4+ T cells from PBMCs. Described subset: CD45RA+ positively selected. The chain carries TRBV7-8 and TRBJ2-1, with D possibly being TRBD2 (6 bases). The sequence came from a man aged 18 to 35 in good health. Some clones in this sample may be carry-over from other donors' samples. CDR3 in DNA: TGTGCCAGCAGCAAGTGGAGGGTTCGGTCCTACAATGAGCAGTTCTTC. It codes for CASSKWRVRSYNEQFF.